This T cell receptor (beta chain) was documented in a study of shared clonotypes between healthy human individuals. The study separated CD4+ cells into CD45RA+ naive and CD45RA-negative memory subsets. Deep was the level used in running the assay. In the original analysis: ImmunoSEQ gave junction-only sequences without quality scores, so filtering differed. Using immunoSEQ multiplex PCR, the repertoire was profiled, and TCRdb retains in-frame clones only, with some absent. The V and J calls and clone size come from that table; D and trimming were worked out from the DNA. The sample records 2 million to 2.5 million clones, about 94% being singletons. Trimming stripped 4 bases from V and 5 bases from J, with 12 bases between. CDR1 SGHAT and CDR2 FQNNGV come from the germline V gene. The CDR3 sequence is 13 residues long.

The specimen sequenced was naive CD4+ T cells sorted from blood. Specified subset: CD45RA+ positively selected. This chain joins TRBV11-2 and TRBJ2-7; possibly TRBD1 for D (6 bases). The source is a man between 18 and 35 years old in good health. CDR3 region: CASSWAGADEQYF. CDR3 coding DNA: TGTGCCAGCAGCTGGGCAGGGGCGGACGAGCAGTACTTC.